Following are 27 T cell receptor beta chains from one sample sequenced in a study of blood T cells in healthy people across ages. With a J-beta primer mix and a sample-barcoded 5' primer, a second PCR ran about 7 to 11 cycles. In TCRdb, the 5' RACE reads were re-called with MiXCR into one record per CDR3 protein. Of hundreds of thousands of distinct CDR3 sequences detected, about 30% appear once; the ten largest clones hold around a sixth. The sample consisted of blood. The source of these receptors is a woman of 80 years or more in good health.

This clonotype appeared many times. The chain has TRBV4-3 and TRBJ1-5; no definite D call. There are 13 residues in the CDR3. V lost 3 bases, J lost 5 bases, and 8 bases lay in between. Germline V gene sequence: CDR1 LGHNA, CDR2 YSLEER. The CDR3 here is CASSQDLDQPQHF. The DNA of the CDR3 is TGCGCCAGCAGCCAGGATTTAGATCAGCCCCAGCATTTT.

The chain uses TRBV12-3 or TRBV12-4 and TRBJ2-1, with a possible D match to TRBD1 (6 bases). The last part of the DNA fits TRBJ2-7 better; the J call may be wrong. The CDR3 is 13 residues long. In nucleotides, the CDR3 is TGTGCCAGCAGTTGGACAGACGACAATGAGCAGTACTTC. It yields the protein CASSWTDDNEQYF.

This clonotype was seen more than once but under ten times. A much larger clone differs from this one at a single base, so this may be a read error. This chain uses TRBV20-1 with TRBJ1-2; possible D gene TRBD1, 5 bases. Germline V gives CDR1 DFQATT, CDR2 SNEGSKA (reference sequence). The CDR3 runs 12 residues. As DNA, the CDR3 is TGCAGCACTTGGGGAGACAGCGGAGGCTACACCTTC. Protein sequence: CSTWGDSGGYTF.

The table lists this clonotype with a count of one. At one of its ends the junction is not consistent with the germline gene, which may arise from a read error. The chain carries TRBV7-3 and TRBJ2-6; D is perhaps TRBD1 or TRBD2 (5 bases each). CDR1 and CDR2 from the germline V gene are SGHTA and FQGTGA. The CDR3 totals 13 residues. The CDR3 here is CAGSLTGANVLTF. In DNA form, the CDR3 reads TGTGCCGGCAGCTTAACCGGGGCCAACGTTCTGACTTTC.

This chain connects TRBV9 to TRBJ1-4; the match to TRBD1 covers 10 bases. This CDR3 contains 14 residues. CDR1 is SGDLS and CDR2 is YYNGEE in the germline V gene. J was trimmed by 8 bases and V by 3 bases; bases with no gene match: 4. The DNA of the CDR3 is TGTGCCAGCAGCGCGGGACAGGGGAAGGAAAAACTGTTTTTT. The encoded protein is CASSAGQGKEKLFF.

This clonotype was seen a single time. Germline is not matched at one junction end, which may reflect a read error. V is TRBV5-1 and J is TRBJ2-3, with no clear D. The CDR3 consists of 14 residues. Germline values: CDR1 SGHRS, CDR2 YFSETQ. The CDR3 sequence is CASSADIPTDAQYF. The CDR3 DNA reads as TGCGCCAGCAGCGCAGACATTCCCACAGATGCGCAGTATTTT. Full variable domain (missing parts from reference TRBV5-1 and TRBJ2-3): KAGVTQTPRYLIKTRGQQVTLSCSPISGHRSVSWYQQTPGQGLQFLFEYFSETQRNKGNFPGRFSGRQFSNSRSEMNVSTLELGDSALYLCASSADIPTDAQYFGPGTRLTVL.

This clonotype appeared many times. This rearrangement joins TRBV6-6 to TRBJ2-3; 8 bases map to TRBD2. The CDR3 length is 15 residues. Germline loops: CDR1 MNHNY, CDR2 SVGAGI (reference sequence). Trimming at V came to 6 bases and at J to 6 bases, leaving 11 bases not matched to a gene. CDR3 sequence: CASRDLAGLEDTQYF. DNA for the CDR3: TGTGCCAGCAGGGATCTAGCGGGCCTTGAGGATACGCAGTATTTT.

In its sample, this clonotype ranks as medium-sized. The chain couples TRBV9 to TRBJ2-1; D gene ambiguous. The V gene lost 5 bases and the J gene lost 10 bases, with 16 bases spanning the gap. The CDR3 is made up of 13 amino acids. The germline gives CDR1 SGDLS, CDR2 YYNGEE. DNA for the CDR3: TGTGCCAGCAGTGAATACTTTCAAGGGGAGCAGTTCTTC. Its translation is CASSEYFQGEQFF. Based on the CDR3 plus reference TRBV9 and TRBJ2-1, the full variable domain is DSGVTQTPKHLITATGQRVTLRCSPRSGDLSVYWYQQSLDQGLQFLIQYYNGEERAKGNILERFSAQQFPDLHSELNLSSLELGDSALYFCASSEYFQGEQFFGPGTRLTVL.

In this sample, this clonotype turned up many times. The chain is built from TRBV5-8 and TRBJ2-6; D is undetermined. The CDR3 runs to 13 residues. Germline CDR1 and CDR2: SGHTS and YDEGEE. Trimming took 6 bases from V and 1 from J, leaving 5 bases between them. CDR3 nucleotide sequence: TGTGCCAGCATGGTTTCTGGGGCCAACGTCCTGACTTTC. It is translated as CASMVSGANVLTF.

This clonotype came up many times. The V gene is TRBV24-1, the J gene TRBJ2-5, with D perhaps matching TRBD2 (6 bases). Germline-derived CDR1 and CDR2 are KGHDR and SFDVKD. CDR3 length: 16 residues. V was clipped by 5 bases and J by 5 bases, with 20 bases between them. CDR3: CATSAPQSGVRETQYF. The CDR3 nucleotides are TGTGCCACCAGTGCACCTCAATCGGGGGTAAGGGAGACCCAGTACTTC.

The rearrangement links TRBV11-2 to TRBJ2-1; 8 bases are a match to TRBD2. CDR3 length: 15 amino acids. J gave up 4 bases and V 1 base, and 3 bases lay outside the gene matches. The V gene's germline CDR1 is SGHAT and CDR2 FQNNGV. In DNA form, the CDR3 reads TGTGCCAGCAGCTTAGTCGGGGGGGTATACAATGAGCAGTTCTTC. It codes for CASSLVGGVYNEQFF.

Concerning this clonotype itself: This may arise from a read error, as a much more abundant clone is one base away. The V call is TRBV29-1, the J call TRBJ1-1, with D perhaps matching TRBD1 (5 bases). The CDR3 has 12 amino acids. Germline values: CDR1 SQVTM, CDR2 ANQGSEA. This CDR3 reads CSVTVRNTGAFF. For the CDR3, the DNA is TGCAGCGTGACAGTTCGGAACACTGGAGCTTTCTTT.

This clonotype was seen at least ten times. This chain joins TRBV20-1 and TRBJ2-7, with 8 positions matching TRBD1. CDR3 size: 17 residues. CDR1 DFQATT and CDR2 SNEGSKA come from the germline V gene (reference sequence). V lost 5 bases and J lost 0; bases outside the gene matches: 15. In nucleotides, the CDR3 is TGCAGTGCTCGGACAGGGCCCCAACCTCGCGGCTCCTACGAGCAGTACTTC. As protein: CSARTGPQPRGSYEQYF.

This clonotype was detected ten times or more. This sequence joins TRBV5-1 and TRBJ1-6; no firm D call. CDR3 size: 16 residues. Trimming cost V 4 bases and J 2 bases, with 13 bases left between them. CDR1 and CDR2 (germline): SGHRS, YFSETQ. The CDR3 sequence is CASSLEGQAYNSPLHF. CDR3 coding DNA: TGCGCCAGCAGCCTGGAAGGGCAAGCCTATAATTCACCCCTCCACTTT.

The chain joins TRBV19 to TRBJ2-7; TRBD1 is a possible D gene (6 bases). The J call could be wrong; TRBJ2-5 is a better fit for the DNA end. CDR3 length equals 13 residues. CDR1 is LNHDA and CDR2 is SQIVND in the germline V gene (reference sequence). CDR3 coding DNA: TGTGCCAGTAGTATACAGGGGCGCGAGACCCAGTACTTC. Translating it yields CASSIQGRETQYF.

This clonotype has a handful of counts. The chain employs TRBV2 and TRBJ1-5; 10 bases fit TRBD1. V gave up 2 bases and J gave up 6 bases; unmatched junction bases: 7. The CDR3 has 16 residues. Germline V gene sequence: CDR1 SNHLY, CDR2 FYNNEI. CDR3 DNA sequence: TGTGCCAGCAGTGAAATAGGACAGGGGGTACGTCAGCCCCAGCATTTT. Translation: CASSEIGQGVRQPQHF.

This clonotype showed up just a few times. The V and J genes are TRBV19 and TRBJ1-2, with 7 positions matching TRBD1. Per the germline V gene, CDR1 is LNHDA and CDR2 is SQIVND (reference sequence). The CDR3 runs 13 residues. J was trimmed by 7 bases and V by 5 bases; bases with no gene match: 7. The CDR3 region has the DNA TGTGCCAGTAGTTCGTGGGACAGCAGTGGCTACACCTTC. Its protein is CASSSWDSSGYTF. Supplemented by reference TRBV19 and TRBJ1-2, the full variable domain reads DGGITQSPKYLFRKEGQNVTLSCEQNLNHDAMYWYRQDPGQGLRLIYYSQIVNDFQKGDIAEGYSVSREKKESFPLTVTSAQKNPTAFYLCASSSWDSSGYTFGSGTRLTVV.

Points on this clonotype: With a much larger clone just one base away, this may be a read error. This CDR3 reads CASSSTMDRGAEQYF. The CDR3 region has the DNA TGTGCCAGCAGCTCAACCATGGACAGGGGTGCCGAGCAGTACTTC. The V gene is TRBV7-2, the J gene TRBJ2-7, with 9 bases lining up with TRBD1. Germline assignment: CDR1 SGHTA and CDR2 FQGNSA. This CDR3 spans 15 amino acids. Trimming at V came to 4 bases and at J to 6 bases, leaving 10 bases not matched to a gene.

This clonotype is labeled medium-sized. The chain employs TRBV10-3 and TRBJ2-1; D uncertain. Germline assignment: CDR1 ENHRY and CDR2 SYGVKD. CDR3 size: 14 residues. The V end lost 3 bases, the J end lost 8 bases, and 14 bases lay between the germline ends. CDR3 nucleotides: TGTGCCATCAGTGAAAGACCGGGTGGGGATGAGCAGTTCTTC. Amino acids: CAISERPGGDEQFF.

V usage is TRBV20-1 and J usage is TRBJ2-7; the D gene is possibly TRBD2 (5 bases). Looked up from germline, CDR1 is DFQATT and CDR2 is SNEGSKA (reference sequence). V shed 0 bases and J shed 1 base, with 10 bases lying between them. The CDR3 extends over 14 amino acids. The chain's CDR3 is CSARDVSGSYEQYF. CDR3 nucleotide sequence: TGCAGTGCTAGAGACGTCAGCGGATCCTACGAGCAGTACTTC.

In regard to this clonotype: A read error is possible here, since a much larger clone lies one base away. The chain uses TRBV12-3 or TRBV12-4 and TRBJ1-1, with TRBD1 as a possible D gene (5 bases). V was shortened by 4 bases and J by 8 bases, with 11 bases between the two germline ends. The CDR3 covers 12 residues. The CDR3 bases are TGTGCCAGCAGTTCTTACTGGGGGGAAGCTTTCTTT. The encoded protein is CASSSYWGEAFF.

J is TRBJ2-7 and V is TRBV20-1, with a tentative D call TRBD2 (5 bases). Trimming pared 3 bases from V and 1 base from J, leaving 10 bases between. Per germline, CDR1 DFQATT and CDR2 SNEGSKA (reference sequence). The CDR3 sequence is 13 residues long. The CDR3 sequence is CSARRTGSYEQYF. The CDR3 DNA sequence: TGCAGTGCTAGGAGGACGGGATCCTACGAGCAGTACTTC.

This clonotype was detected only a few times. This may be a read error: a much more frequent sequence differs by one nucleotide. The rearrangement joins TRBV20-1 to TRBJ2-1; weak D call: TRBD2 (5 bases). Germline CDR1 reads DFQATT; CDR2 reads SNEGSKA (reference sequence). There are 17 residues in the CDR3. The V and J ends lost 0 bases and 10 bases respectively, with 25 bases between them. In DNA form, the CDR3 reads TGCAGTGCTAGAGATTTTGGGAGAGGTCGGAGCTCCTACGAGCAGTTCTTC. It is translated as CSARDFGRGRSSYEQFF.

The genes are TRBV24-1 and TRBJ1-2, with D perhaps matching TRBD1 (6 bases). This CDR3 region has 14 residues. V was trimmed by 4 bases and J by 8 bases, leaving 16 bases between them. Per the germline V gene, CDR1 is KGHDR and CDR2 is SFDVKD. Written as DNA, the CDR3 is TGTGCCACCAGTGACCGGGGGGCATCCGTCGGCTACACCTTC. Translating gives CATSDRGASVGYTF.

The chain joins TRBV4-1 to TRBJ1-2, with D perhaps matching TRBD1 (5 bases). This CDR3 comprises 12 residues. Trimming cost V 1 base and J 7 bases, with 7 bases left between them. Germline CDR1 is MGHRA and CDR2 is YSYEKL. The DNA of the CDR3 is TGCGCCAGCAGCCAAGGGGGGGTTGGCTACACCTTC. Translated: CASSQGGVGYTF.

Turning to this clonotype: A junction boundary mismatches the germline segment, possibly from a read error. The chain uses TRBV28 and TRBJ2-7, with D uncertain. The CDR3 covers 13 residues. Germline values: CDR1 MDHEN, CDR2 SYDVKM. CDR3 bases: TGTACCAGCAGTTTCCTGGAGCTCTACGAGCAGTACTTC. Protein: CTSSFLELYEQYF. Drawing the rest from reference TRBV28 and TRBJ2-7, the complete variable domain is DVKVTQSSRYLVKRTGEKVFLECVQDMDHENMFWYRQDPGLGLRLIYFSYDVKMKEKGDIPEGYSVSREKKERFSLILESASTNQTSMYLCTSSFLELYEQYFGPGTRLTVT.

This clonotype occurred a few times. The rearrangement links TRBV20-1 to TRBJ1-5; the match to TRBD1 covers 8 bases. There are 12 residues in the CDR3. Germline V gives CDR1 DFQATT, CDR2 SNEGSKA (reference sequence). Trimming removed 2 bases from V and 8 bases from J; junction bases left unmatched: 2. In DNA, the CDR3 is TGCAGTGCTAGACAGGGGGCAGAGCCCCAGCATTTT. This gives the protein CSARQGAEPQHF.